This paragraph reports one T cell receptor beta chain. This clone's antigen is unknown. Within one base of it there is no much larger clone, and no base qualities were kept. The treatment or condition label, as the study defines it: oral pan-JAK inhibitor, 5-10 mg twice daily. Lesional scalp punch biopsies and peripheral blood were collected from alopecia areata patients. After PBMCs were isolated by density centrifugation and stained for CD3, CD4 and CD8, a FACSAria was used to sort CD4+ and CD8+ T cells. This sample stems from a study of CD8+ T cells in alopecia areata (dated by TCRdb to the late 2010s). Describing the broader study: The treated patients took part in an open-label pilot trial in which moderate-to-severe alopecia areata was treated with oral tofacitinib at 5 to 10 mg twice daily. Patients stayed on tofacitinib for 6 to 18 months and then had 6 months of follow-up off drug so that delayed response and recurrence could be assessed. Disease severity in treated patients was measured with the SALT score, which quantifies the percentage of affected scalp surface area. To study T cell clonal expansion in alopecia areata, the researchers applied high-throughput TCRbeta sequencing to both the C3H/HeJ mouse model and human patients. Scalp tissue and sorted CD4+ and CD8+ peripheral blood T cells from patchy and totalis/universalis alopecia areata patients and from healthy controls were covered by human TCRbeta sequencing. Biopsies were taken from tofacitinib-treated patients at baseline and again at 4 and 24 weeks into treatment, and several of those patients also had a later scalp biopsy. Scalp clonality was compared across normal scalp (n=4), patchy alopecia areata scalp (n=8), and alopecia totalis/universalis scalp (n=8). The RNA source kit depended on sample type: the PAXgene miRNA kit for fixed scalp, the miRNeasy kit for PBMCs, and the RNeasy kit for mouse skin. TCRbeta CDR3 regions were amplified by immunoSEQ multiplex PCR using 35 Vbeta forward and 13 Jbeta reverse primers.

Sequences LNHNV (CDR1) and YYDKDF (CDR2) are obtained from the germline V gene (reference sequence). V is cut back by 5 bases and J by 8 bases, with 8 bases in the junction unmatched. The CDR3 numbers 14 residues from cysteine through phenylalanine. The read is trimmed to its CDR3 DNA, 42 bases read in frame from base 1. Receptor libraries were prepared by the immunoSEQ multiplex PCR assay. RNA was extracted from all samples and reverse transcribed into cDNA as template for TCR sequencing. SuperScript III was used to make first-strand cDNA, primed with a 2:1 mix of oligo-dT and random hexamers. A synthetic immune receptor repertoire was used to gauge amplification bias, and whatever bias remained was removed computationally. The study's own analysis went as follows. Raw reads were preprocessed for error removal, and CDR3 was defined according to IMGT conventions as running from the conserved cysteine to phenylalanine. Clonality was computed by normalizing Shannon entropy by log2 of the number of productive unique TCRs and subtracting the result from 1. Whether each scalp clone was CD4 or CD8 was inferred by checking scalp TCRbeta sequences against the CD4 and CD8 repertoires from sorted blood. TCRdb took this table from immuneACCESS and kept in-frame rearrangements with V and J called. Such tables lack part of the clones; where checked against another copy, unresolved V genes explain under half of the gap, and the rest is unexplained. That table supplies the V and J calls and clone size; D and trimming were determined from the DNA. Here the sample has some 58,000 clones; 40% to 55% occur a single time. The ten largest account for 20% of the sample.

Results the study describes overall, beyond this receptor: Resident alphabeta T cells in normal human skin are also sequenced, complicating scalp TCR repertoire analysis, unlike mouse skin dominated by gammadelta T cells. Tofacitinib significantly lowered scalp clonality and the number of expanded CD8+ clones among the top 100 scalp clones. Many expanded lesional clones persisted in scalp and blood during tofacitinib treatment, which may partly explain relapse after stopping treatment. The treated cohort was small, with a single nonresponder, so links between baseline CD8+ expansion and response need larger studies. Compared with mice, TCR sequences shared between patients were less clear, possibly partly because of HLA diversity across the patient population. Compared with normal scalp, lesional scalp had higher clonality and more expanded CD8+ clones, particularly in alopecia totalis/universalis, a pattern that suggests antigenic drive.

The sequence derives from a human donor with alopecia areata. The material was CD8+ T cells sorted from blood, obtained at approximately week 36, from a patient treated with tofacitinib. This chain is built from TRBV15 and TRBJ2-2; 7 central nucleotides agree with TRBD1. The DNA is as follows: TGTGCCACCAGCGCCTACAGGGGAGCGGGGGAGCTGTTTTTT. It translates as CATSAYRGAGELFF.